These T cell receptor beta chains were read from a single sample in a study of T cell repertoires in cytomegalovirus infection. The antigens of these receptors remain unknown. TCRdb fed the reads into MiXCR, producing one record per CDR3 protein. Counted here are about 500,000 distinct CDR3 sequences, roughly a third occurring once; the ten biggest clones make up 15% to 20%. Specimen: cultured PBMCs, collected from culture after CMV antigen stimulation. The source of these receptors is a human donor in good health (CMV status not recorded). Some clones in this sample may be carry-over from other donors' samples. Each CDR3 is given with its conserved first and last residue. D genes are given only for firm matches. A clone size is listed for some rows: how often the clone was seen (once, few, many), or a class if it is expanded.

clone size,CDR3 length,J gene,D gene,V gene,CDR3 DNA,CDR3 protein
few,16,TRBJ1-5,NA,TRBV7-2,TGTGCCAGCAGCTTAATCGGGGCAGGATTCAATCAGCCCCAGCATTTT,CASSLIGAGFNQPQHF
few,15,TRBJ2-3,NA,TRBV6-6,TGTGCCAGCAGTTCACCCTTCAAGGGGGCAGATACGCAGTATTTT,CASSSPFKGADTQYF
NA,15,TRBJ2-7,NA,TRBV4-1,TGCGCCAGCAGCCAGATCACATCTGGATACTACGAGCAGTACTTC,CASSQITSGYYEQYF
many,13,TRBJ1-2,NA,TRBV7-3,TGTGCCAGCAGCTTAAGGGGGAACTATGGCTACACCTTC,CASSLRGNYGYTF
few,12,TRBJ1-3,NA,TRBV7-2,TGTGCCAGCAGCCCCCCTGGGGGCACCATATATTTT,CASSPPGGTIYF
NA,14,TRBJ2-3,TRBD1,TRBV12-3/TRBV12-4,TGTGCCAGCAGTTTTGGGACAGGGGCAGATACGCAGTATTTT,CASSFGTGADTQYF
NA,15,TRBJ2-5,TRBD1,TRBV7-9,TGTGCCAGCAGCCACTTGACAGGGGGCGGGGAGACCCAGTACTTC,CASSHLTGGGETQYF
few,13,TRBJ1-5,NA,TRBV12-3/TRBV12-4,TGTGCCAGCAGAGATGGGACTTTGAGGCCCCAGCATTTT,CASRDGTLRPQHF
many,14,TRBJ2-3,NA,TRBV7-2,TGTGCCAGCAGCCTAACGGAAGGCACAGATACGCAGTATTTT,CASSLTEGTDTQYF
NA,13,TRBJ2-3,NA,TRBV10-3,TGTGCCATCAAAGGGGATTCCACAGATACGCAGTATTTT,CAIKGDSTDTQYF
NA,14,TRBJ2-3,NA,TRBV19,TGTGCCAGTAGTACCCCGCGACCGGGAGATACGCAGTATTTT,CASSTPRPGDTQYF
NA,14,TRBJ2-7,NA,TRBV18,TGTGCCAGCTCACCACCTAAGGGTACCTACGAGCAGTACTTC,CASSPPKGTYEQYF
few,16,TRBJ2-3,TRBD2,TRBV7-8,TGTGCCAGCAGCACTTTAGCGGGAGGACCCACAGATACGCAGTATTTT,CASSTLAGGPTDTQYF
NA,12,TRBJ2-5,TRBD2,TRBV10-3,TGTGCCATCAGTCAAGCGGGGGAGACCCAGTACTTC,CAISQAGETQYF
many,16,TRBJ2-1,NA,TRBV11-3,TGTGCCAGCAGCTTAGACGCGGGGGCGACTGGAAATGAGCAGTTCTTC,CASSLDAGATGNEQFF
NA,12,TRBJ2-6,NA,TRBV5-4,TGTGCCAGCAGCTCGGACATTAAAGTCCTGACTTTC,CASSSDIKVLTF
NA,13,TRBJ2-2,NA,TRBV28,TGTGCCAGCAAAATCACGGGAGTCGGGGAGCTGTTTTTT,CASKITGVGELFF
NA,16,TRBJ1-5,NA,TRBV19,TGTGCCAGTAGTATTGGGGGGGAGGGGCTAAATCAGCCCCAGCATTTT,CASSIGGEGLNQPQHF
many,14,TRBJ2-3,TRBD2,TRBV7-2,TGTGCCAGCAGCTGGGGGGGAGTCACAGATACGCAGTATTTT,CASSWGGVTDTQYF
many,14,TRBJ2-7,TRBD2,TRBV7-2,TGTGCCAGCAGCTTGGCTAGCGGGAGAGCCGAGCAGTACTTC,CASSLASGRAEQYF
NA,14,TRBJ2-1,TRBD2,TRBV30,TGTGCCTCCAGAGGGACTAGACTATACAATGAGCAGTTCTTC,CASRGTRLYNEQFF
NA,14,TRBJ1-2,NA,TRBV5-6,TGTGCCAGCAGCGGAGGACCGTACGAGGGAGGCTACACCTTC,CASSGGPYEGGYTF
NA,15,TRBJ1-3,NA,TRBV7-8,TGTGCCAGCAGCCTGGCGTGGGGTTTTGAGAACACCATATATTTT,CASSLAWGFENTIYF
NA,18,TRBJ1-1,TRBD1,TRBV15,TGTGCCACCAGCAGAGATCGGGCGCAGGGGGCTCACAACACTGAAGCTTTCTTT,CATSRDRAQGAHNTEAFF
NA,15,TRBJ1-1,NA,TRBV6-5,TGTGCCAGCAGTTACAACAGGGAAGCGAACACTGAAGCTTTCTTT,CASSYNREANTEAFF
few,11,TRBJ2-5,NA,TRBV7-8,TGTGCCAGTCAGGCGGGGGAGACCCAGTACTTC,CASQAGETQYF
NA,16,TRBJ1-2,NA,TRBV9,TGTGCCAGCAGCGTAGGGCTTCGGGGGGGCAACTATGTCTACACCTTC,CASSVGLRGGNYVYTF
once,16,TRBJ2-1,TRBD2,TRBV5-3,TGTGCCAGCAGCCGAACAGCGGGAGGGCCTATAAATGAGCAGTTCTTC,CASSRTAGGPINEQFF
few,13,TRBJ2-7,NA,TRBV29-1,TGCAGCGTTGAAGATCAGGGGATGGGCGAGCAGTACTTC,CSVEDQGMGEQYF
many,14,TRBJ1-1,NA,TRBV6-5,TGTGCCAGCAGTTACTCAGGACCCTGGGGTGAAGCTTTCTTT,CASSYSGPWGEAFF
NA,14,TRBJ2-1,NA,TRBV7-2,TGTGCCAGCAGCTTCGGGCGTCGGACCCATGAGCAGTTCTTC,CASSFGRRTHEQFF
NA,14,TRBJ2-7,NA,TRBV11-1,TGTGCCAGCAGCACTGCTCCCAAAGGATACGAGCAGTACTTC,CASSTAPKGYEQYF
many,14,TRBJ2-5,NA,TRBV7-2,TGTGCCAGCAGCTTAGTTCCGATCTTCGAGACCCAGTACTTC,CASSLVPIFETQYF
NA,14,TRBJ2-6,NA,TRBV19,TGTGCCAGTAGTATCATCTCTGGGGCCAACGTCCTGACTTTC,CASSIISGANVLTF
NA,14,TRBJ2-3,NA,TRBV10-3,TGTGCCATCACCGCAACGGACGGGGCAAATACGCAGTATTTT,CAITATDGANTQYF
NA,15,TRBJ2-5,TRBD1,TRBV19,TGTGCCAGTAGTATAGTCGGGACAGTGCAAGAGACCCAGTACTTC,CASSIVGTVQETQYF
NA,14,TRBJ2-1,NA,TRBV6-2/TRBV6-3,TGTGCCAGCAGCCCCCGGACAACCGACAATGAGCAGTTCTTC,CASSPRTTDNEQFF
NA,17,TRBJ2-1,TRBD2,TRBV6-1,TGTGCCAGCAGTGATACGAGCGGGAGGGCGAATTACAATGAGCAGTTCTTC,CASSDTSGRANYNEQFF
NA,14,TRBJ1-3,NA,TRBV7-2,TGTGCCAGCAGTCCCGGGACATTCGGAAACACCATATATTTT,CASSPGTFGNTIYF
many,15,TRBJ1-5,NA,TRBV7-8,TGTGCCAGCAGCCCAACTCAGGGGTTTGGTCAGCCCCAGCATTTT,CASSPTQGFGQPQHF
few,15,TRBJ2-3,NA,TRBV7-2,TGTGCCAGCAGCTTAGGACTAGTTGCGAGAGATACGCAGTATTTT,CASSLGLVARDTQYF
few,15,TRBJ1-4,TRBD1,TRBV5-4,TGTGCCAGCAGCTTGGGTCCAGGGGGAAATGAAAAACTGTTTTTT,CASSLGPGGNEKLFF
NA,14,TRBJ1-3,NA,TRBV25-1,TGTGCCAGCAGTGAAACAGGATCGGGAAACACCATATATTTT,CASSETGSGNTIYF
few,15,TRBJ2-5,TRBD2,TRBV7-2,TGTGCCAGCAGCGAGCCGGGACTAGCGGGAGAGACCCAGTACTTC,CASSEPGLAGETQYF
NA,13,TRBJ1-1,NA,TRBV28,TGTGCCAGCTATCTACCCGCCGGCACTGAAGCTTTCTTT,CASYLPAGTEAFF
NA,16,TRBJ2-1,NA,TRBV6-2/TRBV6-3,TGTGCCAGCAGTCCCCAAAAGCGGAAATCCTACAATGAGCAGTTCTTC,CASSPQKRKSYNEQFF
many,15,TRBJ1-1,NA,TRBV5-6,TGTGCCAGCAGCCCCAACCCACTCATGAACACTGAAGCTTTCTTT,CASSPNPLMNTEAFF
NA,17,TRBJ2-2,TRBD2,TRBV5-3,TGTGCCAACAGCCGACCAAGGACTAGCGGGAGTTTCGGGGAGCTGTTTTTT,CANSRPRTSGSFGELFF
NA,14,TRBJ2-2,TRBD1,TRBV11-2,TGTGCCCAGGGGGCGGACTCGAACACCGGGGAGCTGTTTTTT,CAQGADSNTGELFF
many,16,TRBJ2-5,NA,TRBV7-2,TGTGCCAGCAGTTCACTTACCCTCTCCGGGCAAGAGACCCAGTACTTC,CASSSLTLSGQETQYF
NA,13,TRBJ1-6,NA,TRBV7-6,TGTGCCAGCAGCCCTTCTCTTTGGTCGCCCCTCCACTTT,CASSPSLWSPLHF
NA,15,TRBJ1-2,NA,TRBV7-2,TGTGCCAGCAGCTTAGCTAGAGTGGGGATCTATGGCTACACCTTC,CASSLARVGIYGYTF
many,12,TRBJ2-7,NA,TRBV7-6,TGTGCCAGCAGCTTAAAAGGGGATGAGCAGTACTTC,CASSLKGDEQYF
few,13,TRBJ2-7,NA,TRBV27,TGTGCCAGCAGTCGGCCTGGAACCTACGAGCAGTACTTC,CASSRPGTYEQYF